One and the same sample provided the 28 T cell receptor beta chains below, sequenced in a study of PD-1 blockade in classical Hodgkin lymphoma. Time point: cycle 4 day 1 (C4D1), after five to seven weeks of nivolumab. Relapse after autologous stem cell transplantation occurred in every patient, and brentuximab vedotin exposure varied. The repertoire was sequenced with immunoSEQ multiplex PCR; TCRdb's copy has only in-frame clones and lacks some. The sample holds some 110,000 clones, roughly nine tenths seen once. The specimen comprised peripheral blood mononuclear cells (PBMCs), sampled before the fourth cycle of nivolumab. The source of these receptors is a human donor with classical Hodgkin lymphoma.

This chain uses TRBV6-5 with TRBJ2-4; D not resolved. Germline V gene lookup returns CDR1 MNHEY and CDR2 SVGAGI. This CDR3 comprises 13 residues. V lost 0 bases, J lost 8 bases, and 8 bases lay in between. This CDR3 reads CASSYSWSDIQYF. The CDR3 DNA sequence: TGTGCCAGCAGTTACTCCTGGTCGGACATTCAGTACTTC.

The rearrangement links TRBV11-2 to TRBJ1-1, with TRBD1 matching over 10 bases. The CDR3 consists of 15 residues. Germline values: CDR1 SGHAT, CDR2 FQNNGV. J gave up 4 bases and V 6 bases, and 8 bases lay outside the gene matches. CDR3 DNA sequence: TGTGCCAGCAGAAGTACGGGACAGGGGAGCACTGAAGCTTTCTTT. Amino acid sequence: CASRSTGQGSTEAFF.

The chain has TRBV28 and TRBJ1-2, with D possibly being TRBD1 (5 bases). The germline V gene encodes CDR1 MDHEN and CDR2 SYDVKM. This CDR3 is 13 amino acids long. The germline V and J ends were trimmed by 3 bases and 3 bases, with 8 bases remaining between them. In DNA form, the CDR3 reads TGTGCCAGCAGTTTTTTGGGGGACTATGGCTACACCTTC. This encodes CASSFLGDYGYTF.

In this sample, this clone turned up once. The rearrangement joins TRBV19 to TRBJ2-7; 8 bases fit TRBD1. The CDR3 runs to 13 residues. After removal of 5 bases from V and 3 bases from J, the junction contained 3 bases not matched to a gene. Germline CDR1 and CDR2: LNHDA and SQIVND (reference sequence). The CDR3 nucleotides are TGTGCCAGTAGTGCCGGACAGGGCTACGAGCAGTACTTC. Its protein product is CASSAGQGYEQYF.

The V call is TRBV7-2, the J call TRBJ1-5; 11 bases agree with TRBD1. CDR1 and CDR2 (germline): SGHTA, FQGNSA. V dropped 5 bases and J dropped 1; count of bases not matched to a gene: 4. The length of the CDR3 is 16 residues. Here the CDR3 DNA reads TGTGCCAGCAGCCTGCGGACAGGGGGCAGCAATCAGCCCCAGCATTTT. It yields the protein CASSLRTGGSNQPQHF.

This chain links TRBV30 with TRBJ1-1; maybe TRBD1 (6 bases). The CDR3 contains 16 residues. Per germline, CDR1 GTSNPN and CDR2 SVGIG (reference sequence). V shed 3 bases and J shed 1 base, with 18 bases lying between them. The CDR3 nucleotides are TGTGCCTGGAGACAGAAGGAGGGGACACAGAACACTGAAGCTTTCTTT. It yields the protein CAWRQKEGTQNTEAFF. Supplemented by reference TRBV30 and TRBJ1-1, the full variable domain reads SQTIHQWPATLVQPVGSPLSLECTVEGTSNPNLYWYRQAAGRGLQLLFYSVGIGQISSEVPQNLSASRPQDRQFILSSKKLLLSDSGFYLCAWRQKEGTQNTEAFFGQGTRLTVV.

This clone has only one observation. The chain couples TRBV30 to TRBJ2-2; 10 bases match TRBD2. V shed 6 bases, J shed 2 bases, and the junction held 18 bases outside the gene matches. This CDR3 is built from 19 residues. From germline, CDR1 is GTSNPN and CDR2 SVGIG (reference sequence). The CDR3 bases are TGTGCCTGTCCCCGGGGGCGGACTAGCGGAAAATTTAACACCGGGGAGCTGTTTTTT. Translating it yields CACPRGRTSGKFNTGELFF.

This chain uses TRBV29-1 with TRBJ1-1; perhaps TRBD1 as D (6 bases). Germline V gives CDR1 SQVTM, CDR2 ANQGSEA. V dropped 0 bases and J dropped 7 bases, with 18 bases sitting between them. This CDR3 is 15 amino acids long. CDR3 amino acids: CSVEDLWQGKVEAFF. The CDR3, as DNA: TGCAGCGTTGAAGATCTTTGGCAGGGGAAGGTTGAAGCTTTCTTT.

CDR3 sequence: CASSLSGRPYGYTF. CDR3 nucleotide sequence: TGTGCCAGCAGTTTATCCGGGCGCCCCTATGGCTACACCTTC. The rearrangement links TRBV28 to TRBJ1-2, with no clear D. The CDR3 is 14 residues long. Germline V gene data show CDR1 as MDHEN and CDR2 as SYDVKM. Trimming removed 1 base from V and 4 bases from J, with 10 bases in between.

The chain has TRBV6-5 and TRBJ1-1; the D gene is possibly TRBD1 (5 bases). This CDR3 has 14 amino acids. CDR1 is MNHEY and CDR2 is SVGAGI in the germline V gene. The V end was cut by 2 bases, the J end by 3 bases, with 10 bases between. The CDR3 coding sequence is TGTGCCAGCAGTTACAAAGGGACCGACACTGAAGCTTTCTTT. It is translated as CASSYKGTDTEAFF.

The gene calls are TRBV6-5 and TRBJ2-7; D remains unclear. Per germline, CDR1 MNHEY and CDR2 SVGAGI. The CDR3 length is 14 residues. V was pared by 0 bases and J by 6 bases, with 12 bases between. The CDR3 bases are TGTGCCAGCAGTTACTCGAAGAATGGTGCCGAGCAGTACTTC. It translates to CASSYSKNGAEQYF.

The chain combines TRBV6-5 with TRBJ1-2, with 8 bases identical to TRBD1. CDR3 length: 14 residues. CDR1 MNHEY and CDR2 SVGAGI come from the germline V gene. V shed 5 bases and J 7 bases; nucleotides not matched to a gene: 9. DNA of the CDR3: TGTGCCAGCAGTGCCGGACAGGGTCTAGGTGGCTACACCTTC. This sequence encodes CASSAGQGLGGYTF.

CDR3 sequence reads: CASSWGTSGGETQYF. The CDR3 coding sequence is TGTGCCAGCAGCTGGGGGACTAGCGGGGGAGAGACCCAGTACTTC. The chain employs TRBV5-6 and TRBJ2-5; 14 nucleotides align to TRBD2. The CDR3 loop spans 15 amino acids. V lost 3 bases to trimming and J lost 4 bases; unmatched junction nucleotides: 2. Germline CDR1 SGHDT, CDR2 YYEEEE.

The rearrangement links TRBV5-6 to TRBJ1-2, with D possibly being TRBD1 (5 bases). Trimming removed 2 bases at V and 7 bases at J, with 12 bases between. Germline lookup yields CDR1 SGHDT and CDR2 YYEEEE. CDR3 length: 13 residues. The CDR3 DNA reads TGTGCCAGCAGCTTCTCAGGGTCGGCTGGCTACACCTTC. It translates to CASSFSGSAGYTF.

The rearrangement links TRBV7-2 to TRBJ2-7, with D maybe TRBD2 (5 bases). Germline V gene data show CDR1 as SGHTA and CDR2 as FQGNSA. The V gene lost 1 base and the J gene lost 2 bases, with 12 bases spanning the gap. The CDR3 contains 15 residues. Written as DNA, the CDR3 is TGTGCCAGCAGCTTAGACCCTAGCTTGACCTACGAGCAGTACTTC. This translates into CASSLDPSLTYEQYF.

The J gene is TRBJ2-2, the V gene TRBV2, with 7 positions matching TRBD1. The junction had 10 bases not matched to a gene; V was cut back by 6 bases and J by 0 bases. Germline V gene lookup returns CDR1 SNHLY and CDR2 FYNNEI. CDR3 size: 17 residues. This CDR3 reads CASSADRPFSNTGELFF. CDR3 bases: TGTGCCAGCAGCGCGGACAGGCCCTTCTCGAACACCGGGGAGCTGTTTTTT.

This clone was picked up one time. The genes are TRBV30 and TRBJ2-1, with 10 bases that match TRBD1. Germline trimming cut 2 bases from V and 8 bases from J; bases unmatched to any gene: 6. The CDR3 sequence is 14 residues long. CDR1 and CDR2 (germline): GTSNPN, SVGIG (reference sequence). The CDR3 DNA sequence: TGTGCCTGGAGTAAGACAGGGGGCGGCGATGAGCAGTTCTTC. As protein: CAWSKTGGGDEQFF.

V and J are TRBV11-3 and TRBJ1-3; D gene uncertain. V was shortened by 5 bases and J by 0 bases, with 5 bases between the two germline ends. Germline V gives CDR1 SGHNT, CDR2 YENEEA. This CDR3 is 13 amino acids long. CDR3 amino acids: CASSTDSGNTIYF. The CDR3 coding sequence is TGTGCCAGCAGCACGGACTCTGGAAACACCATATATTTT.

The chain links TRBV10-2 to TRBJ1-2, with 8 bases fitting TRBD1. Per germline, CDR1 WSHSY and CDR2 SAAADI. The CDR3 sequence is 16 residues long. V lost 3 bases and J lost 0; bases outside the gene matches: 6. CDR3 loop: CASSDDTGQANYGYTF. In nucleotides, the CDR3 is TGCGCCAGCAGTGATGATACGGGACAGGCTAACTATGGCTACACCTTC.

This chain connects TRBV18 to TRBJ2-7; D is ambiguous. The CDR3 extends over 13 amino acids. Trimming removed 3 bases at V and 0 bases at J, with 6 bases between. Germline V gene sequence: CDR1 KGHSH, CDR2 LQKENI. CDR3 sequence reads: CASSPGSSYEQYF. The CDR3 DNA sequence: TGTGCCAGCTCACCCGGCAGCTCCTACGAGCAGTACTTC.

The chain employs TRBV5-1 and TRBJ2-3; TRBD1 agrees at 7 bases. Germline-derived CDR1 and CDR2 are SGHRS and YFSETQ. This CDR3 contains 15 residues. Trimming took 4 bases from V and 0 from J; bases not matched to a gene: 5. CDR3 nucleotide sequence: TGCGCCAGCAGCCCGGGACAGAAAAGCACAGATACGCAGTATTTT. Amino acid sequence: CASSPGQKSTDTQYF.

The chain combines TRBV7-2 with TRBJ1-2, with 7 positions matching TRBD1. This CDR3 region has 15 residues. The germline gives CDR1 SGHTA, CDR2 FQGNSA. V lost 1 base to trimming and J lost 2 bases; unmatched junction nucleotides: 4. CDR3 nucleotides: TGTGCCAGCAGCTTAGTTGGGACAGCGAACTATGGCTACACCTTC. Protein: CASSLVGTANYGYTF.

J is TRBJ2-3 and V is TRBV30, with TRBD2 identical over 10 bases. The trim removed 5 bases at V and 7 bases at J, leaving 18 bases unmatched. Germline CDR1 GTSNPN, CDR2 SVGIG (reference sequence). CDR3 length: 17 residues. The CDR3 DNA reads TGTGCCTGGGGTGGGGAGGGCCTAGCGGGAGATTACAATACGCAGTATTTT. This codes for CAWGGEGLAGDYNTQYF. The full variable domain, its missing parts supplied by reference TRBV30 and TRBJ2-3, is SQTIHQWPATLVQPVGSPLSLECTVEGTSNPNLYWYRQAAGRGLQLLFYSVGIGQISSEVPQNLSASRPQDRQFILSSKKLLLSDSGFYLCAWGGEGLAGDYNTQYFGPGTRLTVL.

The chain couples TRBV5-6 to TRBJ2-7; TRBD1 is a possible D gene (5 bases). CDR3 length: 15 residues. Germline CDR1 and CDR2: SGHDT and YYEEEE. Trimming cost V 4 bases and J 3 bases, with 17 bases left between them. In nucleotides, the CDR3 is TGTGCCAGCAGCCAAGGGGCCGGTATTAACTACGAGCAGTACTTC. It yields the protein CASSQGAGINYEQYF.

J is TRBJ2-3 and V is TRBV11-2; a weak D match, TRBD2 (6 bases). Looked up from germline, CDR1 is SGHAT and CDR2 is FQNNGV. This CDR3 spans 17 amino acids. V was pared by 1 base and J by 1 base, with 15 bases between. CDR3 in DNA: TGTGCCAGCAGCTTAGGGCCGGGGAGGTCGGGCACAGATACGCAGTATTTT. It is translated as CASSLGPGRSGTDTQYF.

This clone was observed once. The chain employs TRBV5-8 and TRBJ2-5, with D possibly matching TRBD1 (6 bases). V was pared by 6 bases and J by 5 bases, with 29 bases between. CDR1 SGHTS and CDR2 YDEGEE come from the germline V gene. This CDR3 contains 18 residues. The DNA of the CDR3 is TGTGCCAGCACCATTGGTTTCGGGACATCAACTCTGGGGGAGACCCAGTACTTC. Translation: CASTIGFGTSTLGETQYF.

This clone was picked up one time. CDR3 sequence: CASPLQCGGTEAFF. The DNA of the CDR3 is TGTGCCAGTCCGCTGCAATGTGGGGGCACTGAAGCTTTCTTT. V is TRBV11-3 and J is TRBJ1-1; weak D call: TRBD1 (5 bases). This CDR3 region has 14 residues. The germline V gene encodes CDR1 SGHNT and CDR2 YENEEA. V lost 9 bases, J lost 4 bases, and 18 bases lay in between.

V usage is TRBV11-2 and J usage is TRBJ1-1, with 7 bases matching TRBD1. Germline lookup yields CDR1 SGHAT and CDR2 FQNNGV. The CDR3 runs 14 residues. V shed 5 bases, J shed 1 base, and the junction held 4 bases outside the gene matches. This chain's CDR3 is CASSQGQRNTEAFF. CDR3 sequence (DNA): TGTGCCAGCAGCCAGGGACAGCGGAACACTGAAGCTTTCTTT.